A single T cell receptor beta chain is shown here with its context. Generated by immunoSEQ multiplex PCR, the TCRdb table keeps only in-frame clones and is missing some. Seen here are thousands of clones, over 40% observed once, and the top ten hold roughly 41%. Treatment in this sample: randomized to nivolumab then ipilimumab (arm A) or the reverse (arm B). The sample is drawn from a study of sequential checkpoint blockade in melanoma. This TCR was recovered from a human donor with melanoma. The sample was CD8+ T cells sorted from blood (inferred from file names), taken from a patient given nivolumab and ipilimumab in sequence.

Written as DNA, the CDR3 is TGTGCCAGCAGTTTATCCGGGAGTAGTTCCTACGAGCAGTACTTC. Translating gives CASSLSGSSSYEQYF. The chain is built from TRBV27 and TRBJ2-7; maybe TRBD2 (6 bases). The CDR3 loop spans 15 amino acids. Germline V gives CDR1 MNHEY, CDR2 SMNVEV (reference sequence). V was trimmed by 0 bases and J by 1 base, leaving 10 bases between them.